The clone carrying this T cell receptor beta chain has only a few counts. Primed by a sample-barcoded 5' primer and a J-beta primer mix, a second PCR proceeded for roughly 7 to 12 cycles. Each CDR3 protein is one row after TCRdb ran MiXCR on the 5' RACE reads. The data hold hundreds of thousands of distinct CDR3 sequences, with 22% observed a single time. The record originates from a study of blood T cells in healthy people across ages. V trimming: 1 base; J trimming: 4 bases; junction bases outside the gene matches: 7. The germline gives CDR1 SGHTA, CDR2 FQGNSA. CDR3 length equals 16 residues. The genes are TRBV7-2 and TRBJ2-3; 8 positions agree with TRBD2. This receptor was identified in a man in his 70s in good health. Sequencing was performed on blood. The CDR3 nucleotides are TGTGCCAGCAGCTTAGTTCCAGCGGGGGCCCCAGATACGCAGTATTTT. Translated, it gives CASSLVPAGAPDTQYF.